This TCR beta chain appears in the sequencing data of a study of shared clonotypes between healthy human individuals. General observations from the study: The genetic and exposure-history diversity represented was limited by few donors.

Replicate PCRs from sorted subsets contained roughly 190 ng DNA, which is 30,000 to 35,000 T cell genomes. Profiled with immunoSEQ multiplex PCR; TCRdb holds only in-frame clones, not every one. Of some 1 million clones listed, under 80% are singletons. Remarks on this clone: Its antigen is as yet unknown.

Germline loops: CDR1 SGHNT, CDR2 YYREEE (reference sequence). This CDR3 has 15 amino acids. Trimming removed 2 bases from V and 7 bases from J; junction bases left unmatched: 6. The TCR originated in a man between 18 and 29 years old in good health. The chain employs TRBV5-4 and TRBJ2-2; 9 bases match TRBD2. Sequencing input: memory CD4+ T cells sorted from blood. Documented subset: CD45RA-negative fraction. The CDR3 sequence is CASSFNVAGVGELFF. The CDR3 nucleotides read TGTGCCAGCAGCTTCAACGTAGCGGGAGTCGGGGAGCTGTTTTTT.